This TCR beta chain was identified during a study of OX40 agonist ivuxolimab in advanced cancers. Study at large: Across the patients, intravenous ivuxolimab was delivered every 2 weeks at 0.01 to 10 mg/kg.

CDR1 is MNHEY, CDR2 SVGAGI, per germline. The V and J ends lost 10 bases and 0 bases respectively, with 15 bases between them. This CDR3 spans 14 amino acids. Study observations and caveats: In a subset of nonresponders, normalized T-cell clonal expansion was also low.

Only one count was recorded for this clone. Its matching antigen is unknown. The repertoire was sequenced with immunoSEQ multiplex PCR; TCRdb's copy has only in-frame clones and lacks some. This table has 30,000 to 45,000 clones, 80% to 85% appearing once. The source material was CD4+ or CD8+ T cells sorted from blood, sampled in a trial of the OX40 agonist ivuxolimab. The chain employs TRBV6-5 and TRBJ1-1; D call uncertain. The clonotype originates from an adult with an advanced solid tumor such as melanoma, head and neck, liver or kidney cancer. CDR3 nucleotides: TGTGCCATCAGCTCGGAGTTGATGAACACTGAAGCTTTCTTT. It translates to CAISSELMNTEAFF.